This T cell receptor beta chain was found in a study of shared clonotypes between healthy human individuals. Researchers partitioned CD4+ cells into CD45RA+ naive and CD45RA-negative memory subsets. Whole-study findings and limits: The study sampled only blood, and tissue repertoires likely differ.

Several immunoSEQ 96-well plates shared each subset's DNA, each plate a replicate. The assay was immunoSEQ multiplex PCR, and TCRdb's table has in-frame clones only and misses some. This table has approximately 1,000,000 clones, about 80% appearing once. For this clone: Its matching antigen is unknown.

The CDR3 consists of 15 residues. V dropped 10 bases and J dropped 0; count of bases not matched to a gene: 10. CDR1 is LNHDA, CDR2 SQIVND, per germline (reference sequence). Specimen: memory CD4+ T cells from PBMCs. Subset reported: CD45RA-negative fraction. The chain recombines TRBV19 with TRBJ2-3, with 7 bases lining up with TRBD2. The source of this sequence is a man younger than 30 in good health. Some clones in this sample may be carry-over from other donors' samples. The CDR3 DNA reads as TGTGCCACCCAAGAGCGGGGTCCTAGCACAGATACGCAGTATTTT. Translating it yields CATQERGPSTDTQYF.